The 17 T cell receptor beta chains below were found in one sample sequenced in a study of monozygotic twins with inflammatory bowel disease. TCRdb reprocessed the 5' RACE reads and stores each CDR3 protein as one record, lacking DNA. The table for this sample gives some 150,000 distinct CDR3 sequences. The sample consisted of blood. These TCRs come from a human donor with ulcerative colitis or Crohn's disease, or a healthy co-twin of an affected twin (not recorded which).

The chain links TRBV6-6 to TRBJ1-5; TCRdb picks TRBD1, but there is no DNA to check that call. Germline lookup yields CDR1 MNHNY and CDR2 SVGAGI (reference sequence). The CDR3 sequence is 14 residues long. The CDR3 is CASKRGGGNQPQHF.

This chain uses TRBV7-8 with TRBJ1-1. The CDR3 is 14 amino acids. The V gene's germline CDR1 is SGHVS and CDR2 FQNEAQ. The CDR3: CASSLMGGATEAFF.

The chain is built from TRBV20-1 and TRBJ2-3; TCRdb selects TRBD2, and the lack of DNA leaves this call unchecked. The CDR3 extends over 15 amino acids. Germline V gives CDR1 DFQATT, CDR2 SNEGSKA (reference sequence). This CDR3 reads CSAQTAGGGTDTQYF.

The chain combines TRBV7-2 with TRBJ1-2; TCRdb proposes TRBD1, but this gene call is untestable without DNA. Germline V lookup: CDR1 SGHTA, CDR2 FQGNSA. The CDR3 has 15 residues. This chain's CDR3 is CASSLTGTGDYGYTF.

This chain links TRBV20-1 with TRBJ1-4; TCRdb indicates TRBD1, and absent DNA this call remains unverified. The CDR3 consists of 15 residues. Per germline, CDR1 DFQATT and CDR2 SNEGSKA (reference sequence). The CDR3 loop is CNARAPAPILEKLFF.

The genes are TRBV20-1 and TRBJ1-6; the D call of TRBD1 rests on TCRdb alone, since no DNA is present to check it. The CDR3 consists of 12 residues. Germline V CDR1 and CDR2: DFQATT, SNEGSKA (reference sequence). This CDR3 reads CSATGTFRALHF.

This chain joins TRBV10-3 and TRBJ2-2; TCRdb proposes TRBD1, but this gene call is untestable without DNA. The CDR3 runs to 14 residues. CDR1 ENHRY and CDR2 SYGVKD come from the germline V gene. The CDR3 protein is CAIKGDGNTGELFF.

The CDR3 here is CASSLEAPRMQYF. The V and J genes are TRBV12-3 or TRBV12-4 and TRBJ2-3. This CDR3 has 13 amino acids.

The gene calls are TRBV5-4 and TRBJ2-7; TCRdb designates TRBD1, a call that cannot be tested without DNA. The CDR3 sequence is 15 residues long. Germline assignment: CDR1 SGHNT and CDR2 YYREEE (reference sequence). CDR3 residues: CASSLAGTGGYEQYF.

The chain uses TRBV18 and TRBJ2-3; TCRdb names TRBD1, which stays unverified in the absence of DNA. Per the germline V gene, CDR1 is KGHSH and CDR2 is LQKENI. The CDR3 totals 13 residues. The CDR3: CASSKPPTDTQYF.

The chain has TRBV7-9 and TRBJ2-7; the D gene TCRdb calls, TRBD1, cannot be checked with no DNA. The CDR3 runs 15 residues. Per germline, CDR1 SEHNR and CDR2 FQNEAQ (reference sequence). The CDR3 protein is CASSPGTGNAYEQYF.

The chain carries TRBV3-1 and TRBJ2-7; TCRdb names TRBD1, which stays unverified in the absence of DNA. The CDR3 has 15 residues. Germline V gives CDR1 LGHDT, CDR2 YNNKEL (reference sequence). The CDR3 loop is CASSQESRATYEQYF.

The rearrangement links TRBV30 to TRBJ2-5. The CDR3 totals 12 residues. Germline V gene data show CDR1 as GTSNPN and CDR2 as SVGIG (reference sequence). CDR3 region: CAWSRQKETQYF.

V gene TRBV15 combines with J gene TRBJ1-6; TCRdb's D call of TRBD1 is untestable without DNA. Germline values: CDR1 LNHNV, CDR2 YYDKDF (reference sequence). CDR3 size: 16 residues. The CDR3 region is CATSRLYGAQNSPLHF.

The CDR3 spells CSVRTPSRYEQYF. The chain links TRBV20-1 to TRBJ2-7; absent DNA, TCRdb's TRBD1 call cannot be checked. The CDR3 has 13 amino acids. The V gene's germline CDR1 is DFQATT and CDR2 SNEGSKA (reference sequence).

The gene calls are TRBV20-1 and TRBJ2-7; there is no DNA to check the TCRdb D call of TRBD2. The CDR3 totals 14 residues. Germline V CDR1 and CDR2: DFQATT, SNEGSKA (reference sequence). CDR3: CSARNRGLAGPQYF.

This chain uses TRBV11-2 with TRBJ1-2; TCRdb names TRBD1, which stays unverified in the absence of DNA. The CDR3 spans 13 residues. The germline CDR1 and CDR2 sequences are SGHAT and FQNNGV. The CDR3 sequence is CASSMTGVRGYTF.